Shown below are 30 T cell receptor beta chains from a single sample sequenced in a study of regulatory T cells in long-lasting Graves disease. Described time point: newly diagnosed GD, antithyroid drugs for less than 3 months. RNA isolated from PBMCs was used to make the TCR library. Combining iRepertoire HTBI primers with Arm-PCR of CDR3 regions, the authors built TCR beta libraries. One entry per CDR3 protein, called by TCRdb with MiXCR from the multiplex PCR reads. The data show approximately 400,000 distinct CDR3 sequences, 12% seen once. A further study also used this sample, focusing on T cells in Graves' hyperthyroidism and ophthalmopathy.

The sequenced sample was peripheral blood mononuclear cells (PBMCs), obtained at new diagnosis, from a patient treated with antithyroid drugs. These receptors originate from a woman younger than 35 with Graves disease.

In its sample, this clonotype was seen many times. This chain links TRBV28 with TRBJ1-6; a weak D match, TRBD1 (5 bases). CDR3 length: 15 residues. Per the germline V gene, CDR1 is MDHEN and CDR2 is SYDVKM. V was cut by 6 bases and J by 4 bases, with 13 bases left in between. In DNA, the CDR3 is TGTGCCAGCAGCCCCCGGGGCGCTTATAATTCACCCCTCCACTTT. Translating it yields CASSPRGAYNSPLHF.

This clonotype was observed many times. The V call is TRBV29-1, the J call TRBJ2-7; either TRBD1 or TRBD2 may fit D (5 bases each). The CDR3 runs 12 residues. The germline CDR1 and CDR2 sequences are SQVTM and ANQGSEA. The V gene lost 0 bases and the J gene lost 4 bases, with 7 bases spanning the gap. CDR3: CSVEEGVYEQYF. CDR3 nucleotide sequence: TGCAGCGTTGAAGAGGGGGTATACGAGCAGTACTTC.

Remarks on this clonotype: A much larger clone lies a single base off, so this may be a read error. For the CDR3, the DNA is TGTGCCAGCAGCCCCCCGCGGCCTAGCTCCTACAATGAGCAGTACTTC. As protein: CASSPPRPSSYNEQYF. The chain uses TRBV7-9 and TRBJ2-4; possible D gene TRBD2, 5 bases. Germline CDR1 reads SEHNR; CDR2 reads FQNEAQ (reference sequence). This CDR3 has 16 amino acids. V was cut by 5 bases and J by 13 bases, with 27 bases left in between.

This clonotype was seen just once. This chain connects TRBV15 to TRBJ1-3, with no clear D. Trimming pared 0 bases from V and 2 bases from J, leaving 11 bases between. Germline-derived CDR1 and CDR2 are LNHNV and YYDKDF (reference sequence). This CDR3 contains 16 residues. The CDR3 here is CATSRDLGQTGNTIYF. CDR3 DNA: TGTGCCACCAGCAGAGATTTGGGTCAGACTGGAAACACCATATATTTT.

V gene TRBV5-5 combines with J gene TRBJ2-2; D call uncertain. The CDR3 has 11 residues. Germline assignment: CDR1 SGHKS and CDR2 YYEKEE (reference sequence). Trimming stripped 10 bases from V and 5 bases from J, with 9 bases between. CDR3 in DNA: TGTGCCTGCGGTTGGACCGGGGAGCTGTTTTTT. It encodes CACGWTGELFF.

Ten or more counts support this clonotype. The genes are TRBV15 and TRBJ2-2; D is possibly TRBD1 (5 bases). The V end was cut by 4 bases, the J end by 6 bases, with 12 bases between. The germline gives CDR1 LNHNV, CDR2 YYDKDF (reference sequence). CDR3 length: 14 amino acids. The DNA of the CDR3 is TGTGCCACCAGCACCAGGGTGTTGGCCGGGGAGCTGTTTTTT. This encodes CATSTRVLAGELFF.

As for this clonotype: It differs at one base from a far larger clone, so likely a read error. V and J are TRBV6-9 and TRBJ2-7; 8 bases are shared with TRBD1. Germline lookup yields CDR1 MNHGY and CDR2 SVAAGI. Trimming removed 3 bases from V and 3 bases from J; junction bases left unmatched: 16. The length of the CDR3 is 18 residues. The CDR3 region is CASSYAFTMGQDYYEQYF. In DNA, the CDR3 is TGTGCCAGCAGTTACGCCTTTACGATGGGACAGGATTACTACGAGCAGTACTTC.

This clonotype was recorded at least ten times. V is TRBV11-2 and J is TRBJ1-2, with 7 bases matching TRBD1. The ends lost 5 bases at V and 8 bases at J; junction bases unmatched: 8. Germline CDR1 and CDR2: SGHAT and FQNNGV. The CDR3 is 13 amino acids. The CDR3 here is CASSQGQRGGYTF. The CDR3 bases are TGTGCCAGCAGCCAGGGACAGCGCGGCGGCTACACCTTC.

The CDR3 here is CASSTRTGTSGSETQYF. In nucleotides, the CDR3 is TGTGCCAGCAGCACACGAACCGGGACTAGCGGGAGTGAGACCCAGTACTTC. The chain employs TRBV5-6 and TRBJ2-5, with TRBD2 matching 14 bases. The trim removed 4 bases at V and 5 bases at J, leaving 10 bases unmatched. Germline loops: CDR1 SGHDT, CDR2 YYEEEE. This CDR3 region has 17 residues.

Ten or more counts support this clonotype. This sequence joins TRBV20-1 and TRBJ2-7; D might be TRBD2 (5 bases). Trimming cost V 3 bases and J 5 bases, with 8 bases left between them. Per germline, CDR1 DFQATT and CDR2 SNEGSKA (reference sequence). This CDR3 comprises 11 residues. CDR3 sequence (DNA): TGCAGTGCTAGTGACGGGGACGAGCAGTACGTC. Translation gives CSASDGDEQYV.

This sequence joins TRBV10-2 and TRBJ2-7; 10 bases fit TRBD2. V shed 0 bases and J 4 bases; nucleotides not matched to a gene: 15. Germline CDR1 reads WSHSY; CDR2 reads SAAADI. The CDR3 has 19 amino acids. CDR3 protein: CASSESNPASGSIVYEQYF. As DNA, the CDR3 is TGCGCCAGCAGTGAGTCGAACCCGGCTAGCGGGAGTATCGTTTACGAGCAGTACTTC.

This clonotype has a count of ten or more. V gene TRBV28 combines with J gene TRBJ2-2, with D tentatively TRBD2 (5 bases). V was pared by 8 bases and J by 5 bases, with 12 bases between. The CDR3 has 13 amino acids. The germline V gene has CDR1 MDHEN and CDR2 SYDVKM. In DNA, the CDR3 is TGTGCCAGCGTAGACCCGGGAACCGGGGAGCTGTTTTTT. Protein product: CASVDPGTGELFF.

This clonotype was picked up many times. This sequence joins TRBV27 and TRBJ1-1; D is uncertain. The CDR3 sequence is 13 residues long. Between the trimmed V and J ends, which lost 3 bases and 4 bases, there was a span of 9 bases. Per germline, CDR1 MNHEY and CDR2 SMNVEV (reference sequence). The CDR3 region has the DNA TGTGCCAGCAGTTTTTATCCGGCCACTGAAGCTTTCTTT. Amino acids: CASSFYPATEAFF.

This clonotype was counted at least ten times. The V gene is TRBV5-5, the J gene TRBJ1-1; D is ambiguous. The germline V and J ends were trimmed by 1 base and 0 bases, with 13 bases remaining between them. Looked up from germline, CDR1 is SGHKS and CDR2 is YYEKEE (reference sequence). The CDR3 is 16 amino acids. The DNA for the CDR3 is TGTGCCAGCAGCTTGTTGTCAGCAGTCATGAACACTGAAGCTTTCTTT. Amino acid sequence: CASSLLSAVMNTEAFF.

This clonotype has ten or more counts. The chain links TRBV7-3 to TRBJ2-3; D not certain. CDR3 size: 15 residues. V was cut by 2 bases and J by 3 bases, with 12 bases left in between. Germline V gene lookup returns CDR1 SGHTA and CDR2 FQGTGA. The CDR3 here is CASSLYVGRTDTQYF. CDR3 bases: TGTGCCAGCAGCTTATATGTGGGCAGAACAGATACGCAGTATTTT. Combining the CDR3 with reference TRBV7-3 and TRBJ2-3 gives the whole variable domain GAGVSQTPSNKVTEKGKYVELRCDPISGHTALYWYRQSLGQGPEFLIYFQGTGAADDSGLPNDRFFAVRPEGSVSTLKIQRTERGDSAVYLCASSLYVGRTDTQYFGPGTRLTVL.

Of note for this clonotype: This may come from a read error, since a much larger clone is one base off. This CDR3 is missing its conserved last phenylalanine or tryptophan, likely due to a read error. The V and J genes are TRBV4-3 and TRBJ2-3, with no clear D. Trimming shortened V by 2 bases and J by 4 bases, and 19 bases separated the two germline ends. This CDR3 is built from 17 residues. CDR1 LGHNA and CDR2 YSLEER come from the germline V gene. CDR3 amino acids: CASSQLPGSSSSDTQYS. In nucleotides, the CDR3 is TGCGCCAGCAGCCAACTACCCGGGTCCTCTTCGTCAGATACGCAGTATTCT.

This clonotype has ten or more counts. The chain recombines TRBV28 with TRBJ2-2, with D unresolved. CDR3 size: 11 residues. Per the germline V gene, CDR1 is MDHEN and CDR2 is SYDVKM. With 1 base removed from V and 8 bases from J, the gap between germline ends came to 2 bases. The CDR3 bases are TGTGCCAGCAGTTTATTTGGGGAGCTGTTTTTT. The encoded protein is CASSLFGELFF.

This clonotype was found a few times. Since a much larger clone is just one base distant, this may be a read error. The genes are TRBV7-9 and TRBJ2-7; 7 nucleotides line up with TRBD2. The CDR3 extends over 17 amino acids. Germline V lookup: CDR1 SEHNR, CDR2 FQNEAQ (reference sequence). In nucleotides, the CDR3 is TGTGCCAACAGCTCGCGCGAGGCGGGACTAAGCTCCTACGAGCAGTACTTC. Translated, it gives CANSSREAGLSSYEQYF.

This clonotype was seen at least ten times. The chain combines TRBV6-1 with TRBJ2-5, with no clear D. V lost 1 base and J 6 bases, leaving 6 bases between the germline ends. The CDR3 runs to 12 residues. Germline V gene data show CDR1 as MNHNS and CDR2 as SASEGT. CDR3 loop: CASSEGHKTQYF. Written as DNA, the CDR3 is TGTGCCAGCAGTGAAGGTCATAAGACCCAGTACTTC.

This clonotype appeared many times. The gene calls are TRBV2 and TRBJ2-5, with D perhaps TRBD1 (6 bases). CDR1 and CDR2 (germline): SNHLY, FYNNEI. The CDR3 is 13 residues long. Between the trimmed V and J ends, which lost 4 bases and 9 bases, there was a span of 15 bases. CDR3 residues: CASSGYPSGAQYF. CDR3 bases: TGTGCCAGCAGTGGCTACCCCTCAGGGGCCCAGTACTTC.

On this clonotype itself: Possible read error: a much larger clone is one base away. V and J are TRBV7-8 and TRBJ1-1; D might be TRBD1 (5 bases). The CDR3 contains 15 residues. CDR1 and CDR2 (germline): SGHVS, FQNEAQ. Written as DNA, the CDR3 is TGTACCAGCGTCCAGGGCCCCGGCTTGAACACTGAAGCTTTCTTT. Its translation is CTSVQGPGLNTEAFF. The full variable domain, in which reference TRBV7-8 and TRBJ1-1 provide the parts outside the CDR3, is GAGVSQSPRYKVAKRGQDVALRCDPISGHVSLFWYQQALGQGPEFLTYFQNEAQLDKSGLPSDRFFAERPEGSVSTLKIQRTQQEDSAVYLCTSVQGPGLNTEAFFGQGTRLTVV.

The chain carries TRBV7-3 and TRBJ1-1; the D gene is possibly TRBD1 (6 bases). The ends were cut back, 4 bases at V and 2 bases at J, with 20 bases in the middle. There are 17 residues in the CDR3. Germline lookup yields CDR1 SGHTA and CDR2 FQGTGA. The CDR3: CASSYFAGTRGNTEAFF. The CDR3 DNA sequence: TGTGCCAGCAGCTATTTCGCCGGGACAAGGGGTAACACTGAAGCTTTCTTT.

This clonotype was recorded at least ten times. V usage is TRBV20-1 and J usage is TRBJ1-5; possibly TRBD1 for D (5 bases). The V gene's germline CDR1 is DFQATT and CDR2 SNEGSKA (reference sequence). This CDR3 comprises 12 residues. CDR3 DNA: TGCAGCAAGGGGTCCTGGAGGGAGCCCCAGCATTTT. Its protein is CSKGSWREPQHF.

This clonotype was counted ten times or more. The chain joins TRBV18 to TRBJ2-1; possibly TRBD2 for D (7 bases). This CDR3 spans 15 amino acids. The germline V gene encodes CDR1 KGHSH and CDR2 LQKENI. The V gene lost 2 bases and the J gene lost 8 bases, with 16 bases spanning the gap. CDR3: CASSPRGGGRDEQFF. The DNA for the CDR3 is TGTGCCAGCTCACCAAGAGGGGGGGGCCGGGATGAGCAGTTCTTC. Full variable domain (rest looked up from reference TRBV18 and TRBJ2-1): NAGVMQNPRHLVRRRGQEARLRCSPMKGHSHVYWYRQLPEEGLKFMVYLQKENIIDESGMPKERFSAEFPKEGPSILRIQQVVRGDSAAYFCASSPRGGGRDEQFFGPGTRLTVL.

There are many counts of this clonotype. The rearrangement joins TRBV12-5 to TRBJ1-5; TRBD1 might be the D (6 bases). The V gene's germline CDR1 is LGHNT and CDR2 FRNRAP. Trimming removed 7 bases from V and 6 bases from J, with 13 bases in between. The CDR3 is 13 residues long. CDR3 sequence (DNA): TGTGCTAGTGCCCGAGGGGGGCCTCAGCCCCAGCATTTT. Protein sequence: CASARGGPQPQHF.

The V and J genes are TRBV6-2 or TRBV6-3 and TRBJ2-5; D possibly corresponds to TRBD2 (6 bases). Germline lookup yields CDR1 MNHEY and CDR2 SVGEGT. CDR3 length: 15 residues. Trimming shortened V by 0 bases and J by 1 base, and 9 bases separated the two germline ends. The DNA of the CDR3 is TGTGCCAGCAGTTACTCCCGGGACTCCCAAGAGACCCAGTACTTC. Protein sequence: CASSYSRDSQETQYF.

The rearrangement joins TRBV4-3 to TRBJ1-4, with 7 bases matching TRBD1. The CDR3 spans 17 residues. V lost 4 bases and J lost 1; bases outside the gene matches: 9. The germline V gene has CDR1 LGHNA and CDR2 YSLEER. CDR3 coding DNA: TGCGCCAGCAGCCGAGAACCAACAGGGGTAACTAATGAAAAACTGTTTTTT. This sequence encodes CASSREPTGVTNEKLFF.

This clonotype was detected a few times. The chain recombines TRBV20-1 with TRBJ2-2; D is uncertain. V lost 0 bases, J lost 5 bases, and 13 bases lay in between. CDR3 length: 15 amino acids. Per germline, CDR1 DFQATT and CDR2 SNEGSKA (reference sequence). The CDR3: CSARDLALRTGELFF. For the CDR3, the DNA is TGCAGTGCTAGAGATCTGGCGCTCCGGACCGGGGAGCTGTTTTTT.

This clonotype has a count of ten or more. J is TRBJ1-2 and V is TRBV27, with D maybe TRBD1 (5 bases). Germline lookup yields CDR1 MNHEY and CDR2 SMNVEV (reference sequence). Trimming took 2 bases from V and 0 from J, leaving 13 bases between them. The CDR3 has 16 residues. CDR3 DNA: TGTGCCAGCAGTTTAAGTCCGGGGGGTTCTAACTATGGCTACACCTTC. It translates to CASSLSPGGSNYGYTF.

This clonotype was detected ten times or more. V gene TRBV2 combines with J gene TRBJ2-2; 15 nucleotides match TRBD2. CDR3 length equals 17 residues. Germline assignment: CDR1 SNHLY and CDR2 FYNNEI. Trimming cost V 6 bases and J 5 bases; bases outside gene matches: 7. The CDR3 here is CASRGGLAGGKTGELFF. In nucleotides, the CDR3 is TGTGCCAGCAGGGGGGGACTAGCGGGAGGTAAAACCGGGGAGCTGTTTTTT. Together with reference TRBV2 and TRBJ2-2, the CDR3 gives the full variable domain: EPEVTQTPSHQVTQMGQEVILRCVPISNHLYFYWYRQILGQKVEFLVSFYNNEISEKSEIFDDQFSVERPDGSNFTLKIRSTKLEDSAMYFCASRGGLAGGKTGELFFGEGSRLTVL.